Shown below are 24 T cell receptor beta chains from a single sample sequenced in a study of cytomegalovirus exposure and HLA in healthy donors. Both 60 Vbeta primers and 13 Jbeta primers went into the PCR. The protocol was immunoSEQ multiplex PCR, while the TCRdb copy is restricted to in-frame clones and leaves out a portion. The table shows approximately 200,000 clones, with roughly 80% occurring only once. Sequencing used PBMCs. The receptors stem from a woman between 50 and 59 years old in good health and CMV-seropositive.

The gene calls are TRBV5-6 and TRBJ1-1; no clear D. The V end lost 1 base, the J end lost 4 bases, and 11 bases lay between the germline ends. Per the germline V gene, CDR1 is SGHDT and CDR2 is YYEEEE. The CDR3 is 14 residues long. The CDR3: CASSLWEWGTEAFF. CDR3 sequence (DNA): TGTGCCAGCAGCTTGTGGGAGTGGGGCACTGAAGCTTTCTTT. Full variable domain (remainder filled in from reference TRBV5-6 and TRBJ1-1): DAGVTQSPTHLIKTRGQQVTLRCSPKSGHDTVSWYQQALGQGPQFIFQYYEEEERQRGNFPDRFSGHQFPNYSSELNVNALLLGDSALYLCASSLWEWGTEAFFGQGTRLTVV.

The chain has TRBV6-4 and TRBJ2-5; TRBD1 aligns across 9 bases. The V gene end was trimmed by 10 bases and the J gene end by 5 bases; junction bases not matched to a gene: 8. CDR1 is MRHNA, CDR2 SNTAGT, per germline. The CDR3 length is 13 residues. The chain's CDR3 is CANLQGAGETQYF. The CDR3 DNA is TGTGCCAACCTACAGGGGGCGGGGGAGACCCAGTACTTC.

As for this clone: One junction end does not reproduce the germline sequence, and a read error may be involved. The gene calls are TRBV6-1 and TRBJ2-6; D possibly corresponds to TRBD1 (5 bases). The CDR3 is made up of 17 amino acids. The germline CDR1 and CDR2 sequences are MNHNS and SASEGT. The CDR3 sequence: CASSVRTEISGANGLTF. DNA of the CDR3: TGTGCCAGCAGTGTCCGGACGGAGATCTCTGGGGCCAACGGCCTGACTTTC.

The chain is built from TRBV4-1 and TRBJ2-7; tentative D call: TRBD1 (5 bases). CDR1 and CDR2 from the germline V gene are MGHRA and YSYEKL. This CDR3 contains 15 residues. Trimming removed 1 base at V and 0 bases at J, with 10 bases between. The chain's CDR3 is CASSQADTSSYEQYF. The CDR3 DNA sequence: TGCGCCAGCAGCCAAGCGGACACCAGCTCCTACGAGCAGTACTTC.

A single count supports this clone. The chain employs TRBV7-2 and TRBJ2-5, with 8 nucleotides matching TRBD2. V lost 1 base, J lost 5 bases, and 9 bases stayed unmatched. Germline CDR1 and CDR2: SGHTA and FQGNSA. There are 16 residues in the CDR3. CDR3 sequence reads: CASSLGIAGSRETQYF. CDR3 in DNA: TGTGCCAGCAGCTTAGGAATAGCGGGGAGCCGGGAGACCCAGTACTTC.

The CDR3 DNA follows: TGTGCCTGGAGTCCGACTAGCGGGTTTCAAGAGACCCAGTACTTC. It codes for CAWSPTSGFQETQYF. The V call is TRBV30, the J call TRBJ2-5; 10 nucleotides align to TRBD2. Germline CDR1 GTSNPN, CDR2 SVGIG (reference sequence). The length of the CDR3 is 15 residues. Unmatched junction bases numbered 5, after V lost 2 bases and J lost 2 bases.

In regard to this clone: One end of the junction varies from germline; a read error may be responsible. This rearrangement joins TRBV5-1 to TRBJ2-7; 10 nucleotides agree with TRBD1. The germline gives CDR1 SGHRS, CDR2 YFSETQ. The CDR3 extends over 15 amino acids. CDR3 DNA sequence: TGCGCCGGCAGCCCGGGGGGGACAGGGGCACACGAGCAGTACTTC. Translated: CAGSPGGTGAHEQYF.

This clone has only one observation. The chain employs TRBV28 and TRBJ2-3; no clear D gene. CDR3 length: 13 amino acids. V was cut by 0 bases and J by 6 bases, with 7 bases left in between. Germline V CDR1 and CDR2: MDHEN, SYDVKM. The CDR3 loop reads CASSLWQEDTQYF. The CDR3 nucleotides are TGTGCCAGCAGTTTATGGCAAGAGGATACGCAGTATTTT.

The chain uses TRBV5-1 and TRBJ1-2, with TRBD1 identical over 7 bases. CDR1 is SGHRS, CDR2 YFSETQ, per germline. The V gene end was trimmed by 0 bases and the J gene end by 2 bases; junction bases not matched to a gene: 4. The CDR3 extends over 15 amino acids. The DNA for the CDR3 is TGCGCCAGCAGCTTGGAGGGGGCAAGGAACTATGGCTACACCTTC. Translating gives CASSLEGARNYGYTF.

The CDR3 reads CASSFPGTGGDYGYTF. In DNA form, the CDR3 reads TGTGCCAGCAGCTTCCCGGGCACAGGGGGCGACTATGGCTACACCTTC. The chain has TRBV5-5 and TRBJ1-2; 9 bases align to TRBD1. The CDR3 is 16 residues long. CDR1 is SGHKS, CDR2 YYEKEE, per germline (reference sequence). V lost 2 bases and J lost 3; bases outside the gene matches: 8.

The rearrangement joins TRBV5-1 to TRBJ1-5, with 7 bases lining up with TRBD1. J gave up 3 bases and V 5 bases, and 8 bases lay outside the gene matches. In germline, CDR1 is SGHRS, CDR2 YFSETQ. This CDR3 comprises 15 residues. The CDR3 DNA reads TGCGCCAGCAGGACAGGGTGGGAGGACAATCAGCCCCAGCATTTT. Translating gives CASRTGWEDNQPQHF.

V usage is TRBV11-2 and J usage is TRBJ2-1; 9 bases are a match to TRBD2. After removal of 5 bases from V and 4 bases from J, the junction contained 9 bases not matched to a gene. Germline V gives CDR1 SGHAT, CDR2 FQNNGV. The CDR3 has 16 amino acids. CDR3 in DNA: TGTGCCAGCAGCCGTGTGGCGGGGGGGTCGTACAATGAGCAGTTCTTC. It yields the protein CASSRVAGGSYNEQFF. The whole variable domain, filled in from reference TRBV11-2 and TRBJ2-1, reads EAGVAQSPRYKIIEKRQSVAFWCNPISGHATLYWYQQILGQGPKLLIQFQNNGVVDDSQLPKDRFSAERLKGVDSTLKIQPAKLEDSAVYLCASSRVAGGSYNEQFFGPGTRLTVL.

The chain couples TRBV11-3 to TRBJ2-3, with D hard to call. The V and J ends lost 4 bases and 3 bases respectively, with 2 bases between them. CDR3 size: 11 residues. The germline V gene has CDR1 SGHNT and CDR2 YENEEA. CDR3 region: CASSSTDTQYF. In DNA, the CDR3 is TGTGCCAGCAGCTCGACAGATACGCAGTATTTT.

This chain connects TRBV5-6 to TRBJ2-5; TRBD1 matches 10 bases. This CDR3 has 15 residues. V trimming: 2 bases; J trimming: 5 bases; junction bases outside the gene matches: 6. Germline lookup yields CDR1 SGHDT and CDR2 YYEEEE. DNA for the CDR3: TGTGCCAGCAGCTTACGGACAGGGGGGAAGGAGACCCAGTACTTC. Protein: CASSLRTGGKETQYF.

The chain couples TRBV6-5 to TRBJ2-7; 9 bases are a match to TRBD2. This CDR3 has 15 amino acids. Germline CDR1 MNHEY, CDR2 SVGAGI. V shed 6 bases, J shed 0 bases, and the junction held 6 bases outside the gene matches. The CDR3 DNA is TGTGCCAGCAGCGGCGGGACTAGCCACTCCTACGAGCAGTACTTC. It codes for CASSGGTSHSYEQYF.

CDR3 in DNA: TGTGCCAGCTCGACAGGTAACACTGAAGCTTTCTTT. It translates to CASSTGNTEAFF. The V and J genes are TRBV18 and TRBJ1-1; possibly TRBD1 for D (6 bases). The CDR3 covers 12 residues. Germline CDR1 is KGHSH and CDR2 is LQKENI. Trimming removed 6 bases from V and 2 bases from J, with 7 bases in between.

V and J are TRBV9 and TRBJ1-5, with D possibly being TRBD1 (5 bases). Trimming pared 2 bases from V and 5 bases from J, leaving 14 bases between. This CDR3 contains 15 residues. Germline V gives CDR1 SGDLS, CDR2 YYNGEE. The CDR3 here is CASSVGAAEDQPQHF. The CDR3 DNA follows: TGTGCCAGCAGCGTTGGGGCCGCAGAGGATCAGCCCCAGCATTTT.

This clone was found once. The V and J genes are TRBV15 and TRBJ2-5, with a weak D call TRBD2 (6 bases). This CDR3 is built from 16 residues. CDR1 and CDR2 from the germline V gene are LNHNV and YYDKDF (reference sequence). Trimming took off 0 bases at V and 2 bases at J, with 13 bases between the two ends. CDR3 DNA sequence: TGTGCCACCAGCAGAGATTGGGGGACTGCTCAAGAGACCCAGTACTTC. Translating gives CATSRDWGTAQETQYF.

The chain combines TRBV19 with TRBJ2-5; 8 positions agree with TRBD1. Per the germline V gene, CDR1 is LNHDA and CDR2 is SQIVND (reference sequence). Trimming removed 1 base from V and 6 bases from J; junction bases left unmatched: 4. This CDR3 spans 14 amino acids. In DNA, the CDR3 is TGTGCCAGTAGTATAGGTGACAGGGGCAAGACCCAGTACTTC. Translation gives CASSIGDRGKTQYF.

The chain combines TRBV6-6 with TRBJ2-5; D call uncertain. The CDR3 has 14 amino acids. Deletions cut 2 bases from V and 2 bases from J, with 9 bases between. Germline CDR1 is MNHNY and CDR2 is SVGAGI (reference sequence). The CDR3 sequence: CASSYTGLQETQYF. DNA for the CDR3: TGTGCCAGCAGTTACACCGGGTTACAAGAGACCCAGTACTTC.

This chain uses TRBV29-1 with TRBJ2-5; D perhaps matches TRBD2 (7 bases). V was trimmed by 8 bases and J by 5 bases, leaving 18 bases between them. CDR3 size: 13 residues. Germline assignment: CDR1 SQVTM and CDR2 ANQGSEA. This CDR3 is CSLNGGGRETQYF. The CDR3 DNA follows: TGCAGCCTGAATGGGGGGGGGCGTGAGACCCAGTACTTC. Drawing the rest from reference TRBV29-1 and TRBJ2-5, the complete variable domain is SAVISQKPSRDICQRGTSLTIQCQVDSQVTMMFWYRQQPGQSLTLIATANQGSEATYESGFVIDKFPISRPNLTFSTLTVSNMSPEDSSIYLCSLNGGGRETQYFGPGTRLLVL.

This clone has a single count. The gene calls are TRBV10-3 and TRBJ2-1, with 11 nucleotides matching TRBD2. CDR3 length equals 15 residues. Germline V gene data show CDR1 as ENHRY and CDR2 as SYGVKD. The V gene end was trimmed by 9 bases and the J gene end by 4 bases; junction bases not matched to a gene: 8. CDR3: CAIKTGLAVYNEQFF. The CDR3 DNA reads as TGTGCCATTAAAACGGGACTAGCGGTATACAATGAGCAGTTCTTC.

The chain employs TRBV15 and TRBJ2-5, with 9 positions matching TRBD1. This CDR3 is built from 14 residues. V lost 3 bases to trimming and J lost 7 bases; unmatched junction nucleotides: 6. Germline CDR1 is LNHNV and CDR2 is YYDKDF (reference sequence). CDR3 loop: CATSRGQGGGTQYF. DNA of the CDR3: TGTGCCACCAGCAGGGGACAGGGAGGTGGGACCCAGTACTTC.

The genes are TRBV10-1 and TRBJ2-7; perhaps TRBD2 as D (6 bases). Germline lookup yields CDR1 WNHNN and CDR2 SYGVQD (reference sequence). The CDR3 covers 13 residues. Trimming removed 6 bases from V and 3 bases from J, with 12 bases in between. The DNA for the CDR3 is TGCGCCAGCAGCCAAGGGACTTTCTACGAGCAGTACTTC. Its translation: CASSQGTFYEQYF.